This TCR beta chain was recorded in a study of shared clonotypes between healthy human individuals. CDR3 length equals 14 residues. Healthy and HIV-negative, the adult donors had no recent acute infections or vaccinations. Deep-level assay runs were performed. TCRdb's copy holds only in-frame clones and misses some; the assay was immunoSEQ multiplex PCR. The table includes around 510,000 clones, roughly four fifths detected once. The TCR comes from a woman aged 40 to 55 in good health. Some clones in this sample may be carry-over from other donors' samples. This chain uses TRBV21-1 with TRBJ1-5. TRBV21-1 is assigned pseudogene status. Sequences were obtained from PBMCs. The DNA of the CDR3 is TGTGCCAGTCGTGGACTGTTTAGCAATCAGCCCCAGCATTTT. It is translated as CASRGLFSNQPQHF.